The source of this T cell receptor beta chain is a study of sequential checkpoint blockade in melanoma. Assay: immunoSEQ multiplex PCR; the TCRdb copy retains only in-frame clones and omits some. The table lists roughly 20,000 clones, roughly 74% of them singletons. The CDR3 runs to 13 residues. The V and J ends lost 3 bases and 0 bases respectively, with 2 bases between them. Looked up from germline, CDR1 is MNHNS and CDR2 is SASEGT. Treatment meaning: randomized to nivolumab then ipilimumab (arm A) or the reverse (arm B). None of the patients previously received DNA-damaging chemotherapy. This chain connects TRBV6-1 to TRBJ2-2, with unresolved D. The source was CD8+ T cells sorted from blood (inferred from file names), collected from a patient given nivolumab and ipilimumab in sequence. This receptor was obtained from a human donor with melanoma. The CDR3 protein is CASSDTNTGELFF. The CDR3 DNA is TGTGCCAGCAGTGATACGAACACCGGGGAGCTGTTTTTT.